This T cell receptor (beta chain) was observed in a study of T cell repertoires in cytomegalovirus infection. The CDR3 consists of 13 residues. V gave up 4 bases and J gave up 0 bases, with 7 bases separating them. Germline CDR1 reads SQVTM; CDR2 reads ANQGSEA. In its sample, this clonotype was seen a few times. TCRdb reprocessed the reads via MiXCR and lists one record per CDR3 protein. The sample contains about 230,000 distinct CDR3 sequences, 6.5% of which appear only once. The sequencing sample was made of PBMCs. This receptor was identified in a human donor in good health (CMV status not recorded). Some clones in this sample may be carry-over from other donors' samples. V usage is TRBV29-1 and J usage is TRBJ1-3; the D gene is possibly TRBD1 (5 bases). Here the CDR3 DNA reads TGCAGCGTTGGACAGAGCTCTGGAAACACCATATATTTT. Protein sequence: CSVGQSSGNTIYF.